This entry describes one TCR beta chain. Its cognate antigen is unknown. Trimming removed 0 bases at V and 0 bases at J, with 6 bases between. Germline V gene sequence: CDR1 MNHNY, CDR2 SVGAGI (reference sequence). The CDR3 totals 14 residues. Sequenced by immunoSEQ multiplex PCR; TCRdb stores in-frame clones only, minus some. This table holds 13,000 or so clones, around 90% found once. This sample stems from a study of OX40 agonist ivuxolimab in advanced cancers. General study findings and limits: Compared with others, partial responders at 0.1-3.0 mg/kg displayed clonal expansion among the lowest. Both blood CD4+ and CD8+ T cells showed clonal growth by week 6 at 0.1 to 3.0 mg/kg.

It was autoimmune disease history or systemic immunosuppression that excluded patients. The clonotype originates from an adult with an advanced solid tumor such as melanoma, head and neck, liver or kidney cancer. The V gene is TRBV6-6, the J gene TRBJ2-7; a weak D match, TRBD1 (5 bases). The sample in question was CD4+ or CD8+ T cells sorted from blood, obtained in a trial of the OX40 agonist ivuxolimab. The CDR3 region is CASSYSTDSYEQYF. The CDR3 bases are TGTGCCAGCAGTTACTCGACAGACTCCTACGAGCAGTACTTC.